These 7 T cell receptor beta chains originate from one sample sequenced in a study of T cell repertoires in ileal Crohn's disease. Indicated time point: inflamed ileum from the surgical specimen. Generated by immunoSEQ multiplex PCR, the TCRdb table keeps only in-frame clones and is missing some. Counted here are some 2,900 clones, 75% to 85% occurring once; the ten biggest clones make up 6.5%. The source material was ileal tissue. The receptor set was obtained from an adult with Crohn's disease.

This clone is classed as large (0.1 to 1%). The rearrangement joins TRBV5-8 to TRBJ2-1; tentatively, D is TRBD1 or TRBD2 (5 bases each). V was trimmed by 4 bases and J by 6 bases, leaving 11 bases between them. The CDR3 consists of 13 residues. Germline V gene data show CDR1 as SGHTS and CDR2 as YDEGEE. The CDR3 sequence: CASSNGASNEQFF. The DNA of the CDR3 is TGTGCCAGCAGCAACGGGGCCTCCAATGAGCAGTTCTTC.

The genes are TRBV25-1 and TRBJ2-7; D gene unclear. Trimming stripped 3 bases from V and 2 bases from J, with 20 bases between. The CDR3 runs 17 residues. Germline CDR1 MGHDK, CDR2 SYGVNS. The CDR3: CASSEQKEPNGAYEQYF. CDR3 coding DNA: TGTGCCAGCAGTGAGCAGAAGGAGCCTAATGGGGCCTACGAGCAGTACTTC.

The V call is TRBV27, the J call TRBJ1-4, with 7 bases lining up with TRBD1. The CDR3 extends over 15 amino acids. CDR1 MNHEY and CDR2 SMNVEV come from the germline V gene (reference sequence). Unmatched junction bases numbered 8, after V lost 5 bases and J lost 5 bases. CDR3 protein: CASSHTTGRNEKLFF. CDR3 nucleotide sequence: TGTGCCAGCAGTCATACGACAGGGAGGAATGAAAAACTGTTTTTT.

The V call is TRBV5-4, the J call TRBJ1-2; D remains unclear. The CDR3 contains 13 residues. Trimming took off 0 bases at V and 5 bases at J, with 8 bases between the two ends. Germline V gene sequence: CDR1 SGHNT, CDR2 YYREEE (reference sequence). The DNA for the CDR3 is TGTGCCAGCAGCTTGGGAGGAGGATATGGCTACACCTTC. It is translated as CASSLGGGYGYTF.

The V gene is TRBV6-5, the J gene TRBJ2-1, with 8 bases aligning to TRBD2. Per germline, CDR1 MNHEY and CDR2 SVGAGI. The CDR3 is made up of 15 amino acids. V shed 6 bases, J shed 2 bases, and the junction held 6 bases outside the gene matches. The CDR3 DNA reads as TGTGCCAGCAGAATAAGCGGGAGAACCTACAATGAGCAGTTCTTC. This sequence encodes CASRISGRTYNEQFF.

The genes are TRBV21-1 and TRBJ1-1. TRBV21-1 corresponds to a pseudogene. This CDR3 comprises 16 residues. The CDR3 here is CASRTLLATHRTEAFF. In DNA form, the CDR3 reads TGTGCCAGCAGAACATTGTTAGCTACACATCGCACTGAAGCTTTCTTT.

In this sample, this clone turned up once. The gene calls are TRBV19 and TRBJ2-6; D is unclear. CDR3 size: 12 residues. Per germline, CDR1 LNHDA and CDR2 SQIVND (reference sequence). Trimming took 4 bases from V and 6 from J, leaving 4 bases between them. The CDR3 sequence: CASSRVANVLTF. Written as DNA, the CDR3 is TGTGCCAGTAGTAGGGTGGCCAACGTCCTGACTTTC.